Described below is a single T cell receptor (beta chain) sequence and its context. This specimen belongs to a study of blood T cell repertoires in COVID-19. Trimming shortened V by 5 bases and J by 5 bases, and 15 bases separated the two germline ends. Germline lookup yields CDR1 SEHNR and CDR2 FQNEAQ (reference sequence). This CDR3 spans 14 amino acids. Sequenced by immunoSEQ multiplex PCR; TCRdb stores in-frame clones only, minus some. The table includes some 69,000 clones, over 70% detected once. Sequencing was carried out using peripheral blood. The chain combines TRBV7-9 with TRBJ2-5; tentative D call: TRBD1 (5 bases). This sequence originates from a man between 60 and 75 years old with acute or convalescent COVID-19. CDR3 nucleotides: TGTGCCAGCAGCGAAAACCAGGGCCGGGAGACCCAGTACTTC. It is translated as CASSENQGRETQYF.